The rows below give T cell receptor beta chains drawn from one sample of a study of blood T cell repertoires in COVID-19. Profiled with immunoSEQ multiplex PCR; TCRdb holds only in-frame clones, not every one. This table holds tens of thousands of clones, 78% found once. The sequenced sample was peripheral blood. These receptors were collected from a man in his 70s with COVID-19, enrolled during active disease. CDR3s include the opening cysteine and the closing phenylalanine or tryptophan. Fields, in order: J gene, D gene, V gene, clone size, CDR3 DNA, CDR3 protein. A D gene is named only where the DNA matches it firmly. Size is omitted from some rows. Given values are once, few, many or a class for expanded clones.

J: TRBJ1-5
D: NA
V: TRBV3-1/TRBV3-2
size: NA
DNA: TGTGCCAGCAGCCAAGATATTGTACAGCCCCAGCATTTT
CDR3: CASSQDIVQPQHF

J: TRBJ2-7
D: NA
V: TRBV30
size: NA
DNA: TGTGCCTGGAGTGTACTGTTCAGGTCCTACGAGCAGTACTTC
CDR3: CAWSVLFRSYEQYF

J: TRBJ1-2
D: TRBD1
V: TRBV19
size: NA
DNA: TGTGCCAGTAGTACGGGACAGGGATATGGCTACACCTTC
CDR3: CASSTGQGYGYTF

J: TRBJ1-1
D: NA
V: TRBV12-3/TRBV12-4
size: few
DNA: TGTGCCAGCAGTTTGTCGGTGACTGAAGCTTTCTTT
CDR3: CASSLSVTEAFF

J: TRBJ1-1
D: NA
V: TRBV7-9
size: many
DNA: TGTGCCAGCAGCTTAGTGTACAGCGGTATGGCTGAAGCTTTCTTT
CDR3: CASSLVYSGMAEAFF

J: TRBJ1-4
D: NA
V: TRBV6-1
size: NA
DNA: TGTGCCAGCAGTGAAAGGGGGGGCTCAACTAATGAAAAACTGTTTTTT
CDR3: CASSERGGSTNEKLFF

J: TRBJ1-3
D: TRBD1
V: TRBV5-1
size: NA
DNA: TGCGCCAGCAGCCAGGGGGGCTTTGGAAACACCATATATTTT
CDR3: CASSQGGFGNTIYF

J: TRBJ1-3
D: NA
V: TRBV6-6
size: NA
DNA: TGTGCCAGCAGTCCTCGGCCAGGAGGGGAAAACACCATATATTTT
CDR3: CASSPRPGGENTIYF

J: TRBJ2-3
D: TRBD1
V: TRBV6-5
size: NA
DNA: TGTGCCAGCAGCCAGACAGGGTCTCTGGATACGCAGTATTTT
CDR3: CASSQTGSLDTQYF

J: TRBJ2-3
D: TRBD2
V: TRBV4-2
size: NA
DNA: TGTGCCAGCAGCATCGGGACTAGCGGGGGGCAGTATACGCAGTATTTT
CDR3: CASSIGTSGGQYTQYF

J: TRBJ2-1
D: TRBD2
V: TRBV30
size: NA
DNA: TGTGCCTGGAGGACTAGCGGCTCCTACAATGAGCAGTTCTTC
CDR3: CAWRTSGSYNEQFF

J: TRBJ2-2
D: NA
V: TRBV6-4
size: NA
DNA: TGTGCCAGCAGTGAAGAGGGGACACTGAACACCGGGGAGCTGTTTTTT
CDR3: CASSEEGTLNTGELFF

J: TRBJ2-4
D: NA
V: TRBV28
size: NA
DNA: TGTGCCAGCGGGGCCGGCATTCAGTACTTC
CDR3: CASGAGIQYF

J: TRBJ1-3
D: NA
V: TRBV7-2
size: NA
DNA: TGTGCCAGCAGCCGCGCGGGGCTTTCCGGAAACACCATATATTTT
CDR3: CASSRAGLSGNTIYF

J: TRBJ2-5
D: TRBD1
V: TRBV11-3
size: NA
DNA: TGTGCCAGCAGTCCAGGGGACAGCTTACCCCGGGAGACCCAGTACTTC
CDR3: CASSPGDSLPRETQYF

J: TRBJ2-7
D: TRBD2
V: TRBV7-2
size: few
DNA: TGTGCCAGCAGCTTACGGGGGGTCGAGCAGTACTTC
CDR3: CASSLRGVEQYF

J: TRBJ1-2
D: NA
V: TRBV10-3
size: NA
DNA: TGTGCCATCAGTGCACAGGGCCAAGGCTACACCTTC
CDR3: CAISAQGQGYTF

J: TRBJ2-5
D: NA
V: TRBV7-2
size: NA
DNA: TGTGCCAGCAGCTTAGCGCGGGGTAGCACTCAGACCCAGTACTTC
CDR3: CASSLARGSTQTQYF

J: TRBJ2-5
D: NA
V: TRBV28
size: NA
DNA: TGTGCCAGCAGCCCTGACAGCCAAGAGACCCAGTACTTC
CDR3: CASSPDSQETQYF

J: TRBJ2-1
D: NA
V: TRBV6-2/TRBV6-3
size: NA
DNA: TGTGCCAGCAGCCCCCGGATGGGCCCCTACAATGAGCAGTTCTTC
CDR3: CASSPRMGPYNEQFF

J: TRBJ1-1
D: NA
V: TRBV10-3
size: many
DNA: TGTGCCATCAGTGAGGGGCAGGGAACTTTCTTT
CDR3: CAISEGQGTFF

J: TRBJ2-2
D: TRBD2
V: TRBV7-2
size: NA
DNA: TGTGCCAGCAGCTTCGGACTAGCGGTCACCGGGGAGCTGTTTTTT
CDR3: CASSFGLAVTGELFF

J: TRBJ2-7
D: NA
V: TRBV6-5
size: NA
DNA: TGTGCCAGCCGTAGCGACGGAAGAGTCCGCTACGAGCAGTACTTC
CDR3: CASRSDGRVRYEQYF

J: TRBJ2-7
D: NA
V: TRBV13
size: few
DNA: TGTGCCAGCAGCTCCAGACAGGCCCTTTCCTACGAGCAGTACTTC
CDR3: CASSSRQALSYEQYF

J: TRBJ1-2
D: NA
V: TRBV24-1
size: NA
DNA: TGTGCCACCAGTGATCCAAAGGCAGGGGATGGCTACACCTTC
CDR3: CATSDPKAGDGYTF

J: TRBJ2-3
D: TRBD2
V: TRBV5-1
size: NA
DNA: TGCGCCAGCAGCGACGGGACTAGCGGGGGACGATTTATAGATACGCAGTATTTT
CDR3: CASSDGTSGGRFIDTQYF

J: TRBJ1-5
D: NA
V: TRBV6-2/TRBV6-3
size: few
DNA: TGTGCCAGCAGTTCCGGGGGTTGGCAGCCCCAGCATTTT
CDR3: CASSSGGWQPQHF

J: TRBJ2-3
D: NA
V: TRBV6-1
size: NA
DNA: TGTGCCAGCAGTGAAAGTGGTTACACCGACACAGATACGCAGTATTTT
CDR3: CASSESGYTDTDTQYF

J: TRBJ2-3
D: TRBD2
V: TRBV27
size: NA
DNA: TGTGCCAGCAGTGGGCTAGCGGGAGTGTCTGGCACAGATACGCAGTATTTT
CDR3: CASSGLAGVSGTDTQYF

J: TRBJ1-2
D: NA
V: TRBV2
size: medium-sized
DNA: TGTGCCAGCAGTGAAGCGCAGGGTCCGCCCGTTGGCTACACCTTC
CDR3: CASSEAQGPPVGYTF

J: TRBJ1-2
D: NA
V: TRBV29-1
size: NA
DNA: TGCAGCGTTGCCCTAGGCCAGGGGCCTAACTATGGCTACACCTTC
CDR3: CSVALGQGPNYGYTF

J: TRBJ2-2
D: NA
V: TRBV18
size: NA
DNA: TGTGCCAGCTCACTCGGGACAAACACCGGGGAGCTGTTTTTT
CDR3: CASSLGTNTGELFF

J: TRBJ1-4
D: NA
V: TRBV27
size: once
DNA: TGTGCCAGTGCCGGGGGACGTAATGAAAAACTGTTTTTT
CDR3: CASAGGRNEKLFF

J: TRBJ1-2
D: NA
V: TRBV28
size: NA
DNA: TGTGCCAGCAGTTCCCCCGGACAGCTGGGAAACACCTTC
CDR3: CASSSPGQLGNTF

J: TRBJ2-5
D: TRBD2
V: TRBV5-6
size: once
DNA: TGTGCCAGCAGCTTTCTTAGCGGGCCACAAGAGACCCAGTACTTC
CDR3: CASSFLSGPQETQYF

J: TRBJ1-6
D: NA
V: TRBV6-5
size: once
DNA: TGTGCCAGCAGACCCCCGGGGAGGGAAAACTCACCCCTCCACTTT
CDR3: CASRPPGRENSPLHF

J: TRBJ2-7
D: NA
V: TRBV5-4
size: NA
DNA: TGTGCCAGCAGCAGACAGTCCTACGAGCAGTACTTC
CDR3: CASSRQSYEQYF

J: TRBJ1-1
D: NA
V: TRBV6-2/TRBV6-3
size: NA
DNA: TGTGCCAGCAGTTTAAGGGAGCCGCCGGGACAGAACACTGAAGCTTTCTTT
CDR3: CASSLREPPGQNTEAFF

J: TRBJ1-3
D: NA
V: TRBV9
size: NA
DNA: TGTGCCAGCAGCGTAGCGGGGGGTACTGGAAACACCATATATTTT
CDR3: CASSVAGGTGNTIYF

J: TRBJ1-1
D: NA
V: TRBV6-7
size: NA
DNA: TGTGCCAGCAGTTCCGGGACAAGCCAGACACTAGACGACATGAACACTGAAGCTTTCTTT
CDR3: CASSSGTSQTLDDMNTEAFF

J: TRBJ1-3
D: NA
V: TRBV5-4
size: NA
DNA: TGTGCCAGCAGCTATCAGGGGCGGGGAAACACCATATATTTT
CDR3: CASSYQGRGNTIYF

J: TRBJ2-2
D: NA
V: TRBV18
size: NA
DNA: TGTGCCAGCTCACCACCGTCCAGGGTGGGCACCGGGGAGCTGTTTTTT
CDR3: CASSPPSRVGTGELFF

J: TRBJ1-2
D: TRBD1
V: TRBV19
size: NA
DNA: TGTGCCAGTAGCGGACAGGGTTGGACCTACACCTTC
CDR3: CASSGQGWTYTF

J: TRBJ2-3
D: TRBD2
V: TRBV24-1
size: NA
DNA: TGTGCCACCAGTGGCCGGACTAGCGGGCATACAGATACGCAGTATTTT
CDR3: CATSGRTSGHTDTQYF

J: TRBJ2-1
D: TRBD2
V: TRBV5-1
size: NA
DNA: TGCGCCAGCAGCTTGTATCCTAGCGGGAGGGCCTACAATGAGCAGTTCTTC
CDR3: CASSLYPSGRAYNEQFF

J: TRBJ2-5
D: TRBD1
V: TRBV7-9
size: NA
DNA: TGTGCCAGCAGCGCGGACGGGGCACAGGGGGAGACCCAGTACTTC
CDR3: CASSADGAQGETQYF

J: TRBJ2-1
D: TRBD1
V: TRBV11-3
size: many
DNA: TGTGCCAGCAGCTTAAGGACAGGGGGAAGGAGTGAGCAGTTCTTC
CDR3: CASSLRTGGRSEQFF

J: TRBJ1-2
D: NA
V: TRBV28
size: NA
DNA: TGTGCCAGCAGTTTTCCAGGGAGGTATGGCTACACCTTC
CDR3: CASSFPGRYGYTF

J: TRBJ1-2
D: NA
V: TRBV6-6
size: NA
DNA: TGTGCCAGCAGTTACAAGGCGGAGGGCTACACCTTC
CDR3: CASSYKAEGYTF

J: TRBJ1-2
D: NA
V: TRBV7-2
size: few
DNA: TGTGCCAGCAGCTTATACCCCCTGAGTGGCTACACCTTC
CDR3: CASSLYPLSGYTF

J: TRBJ1-1
D: NA
V: TRBV15
size: NA
DNA: TGTGCCACCAAGTCTGGACATAACACTGAAGCTTTCTTT
CDR3: CATKSGHNTEAFF

J: TRBJ2-5
D: TRBD1
V: TRBV5-1
size: NA
DNA: TGCGCCAGCAGCTCCCAGTGGGACAGGGTACAAGAGACCCAGTACTTC
CDR3: CASSSQWDRVQETQYF

J: TRBJ1-1
D: NA
V: TRBV13
size: NA
DNA: TGTGCCAGCAGCTTACTAGGAGGGCAGGCTGAAGCTTTCTTT
CDR3: CASSLLGGQAEAFF

J: TRBJ2-6
D: NA
V: TRBV28
size: NA
DNA: TGTGCCAGCATGTTGGGGGCTTCCGGGGCCAACGTCCTGACTTTC
CDR3: CASMLGASGANVLTF

J: TRBJ1-1
D: NA
V: TRBV3-1/TRBV3-2
size: NA
DNA: TGTGCCAGCAGCCAAGGGGCACCTGAAGCTTTCTTT
CDR3: CASSQGAPEAFF